Given below is one TCR beta chain in context. Its antigen is currently not known. No per-base quality is available; no much larger clone lies one base away. Counted from cysteine to phenylalanine, this CDR3 has 14 amino acids. The sequence is cut down to CDR3 DNA, 42 bases in frame from base 1. V has 0 bases trimmed and J has 6 bases trimmed; junction bases matching no gene number 1. CDR1 and CDR2, looked up from the germline V gene, are SGHTA and FQGTGA. TCRbeta CDR3 regions were amplified from genomic DNA using the immunoSEQ Assay, a bias-controlled multiplex PCR. The source study handled its data this way. Within the assay, amplification of reference gene primers was used to estimate how many nucleated cells each sample contained. To quantify the absolute abundance of each unique TCRbeta CDR3 rearrangement, sequence reads were collapsed and filtered. For each sample, productive Simpson clonality was calculated by taking the square root of Simpson's diversity index across productive rearrangements. TCRdb retrieved this table from immuneACCESS and kept in-frame rearrangements only. Not all clones are present; in checked studies, unresolved V genes account for under half, and no reason is known for the remainder. The DNA gave D and trimming, while V, J and clone size come from that table. For this sample there are roughly 220,000 clones; roughly 84% appear just once. Of the sample, 1.4% falls within the top ten clones.

Another Seattle source contributed samples from volunteer blood donors who had recovered from COVID-19. Collaborating institutions collected whole blood in K2EDTA tubes following their own protocols. Collaborator samples were shipped for TCRbeta analysis as frozen whole blood, isolated PBMCs, or DNA extracted from either sample type. This specimen belongs to a study of blood T cell repertoires in COVID-19 (dated by TCRdb to the early 2020s). Background for the entire study: Samples covering the acute and convalescent phases of COVID-19 were provided by collaborators in the United States, Italy and Spain. The prospective study material was composed of cDNA or gDNA derived from T cells, B-cell-depleted T cells, or PBMCs. Deeply sampled blood TCRbeta repertoires from subjects exposed to, actively infected with, or recovered from COVID-19 were included in the dataset. A freely available public database, intended as a resource for researchers studying the immune response to SARS-CoV-2, is where the repertoires were released. The samples were drawn from the first 160 participants of the ongoing ImmuneRACE study and from more than 1,000 subjects provided by 6 global collaborators. The sample metadata nearly always contained a de-identified subject ID, COVID-19 status, age in years and sex. HLA class I and class II types, where available, came from metadata supplied by the sample provider rather than from assay-based typing. The paper's findings and limits, for the study overall: How much clinical and demographic metadata was included differed by source and by participant, and the metadata was provided uncurated.

The rearrangement combines TRBV7-3 with TRBJ2-1, with TRBD2 matching 8 junction bases. This TCR was sampled from a woman aged 40 to 50 who had recovered from COVID-19. The specimen sequenced was peripheral blood. CDR3 protein: CASSLTTSVNEQFF. At the DNA level, the sequence is TGTGCCAGCAGCTTAACGACTAGCGTCAATGAGCAGTTCTTC.